Listed below are T cell receptor beta chains from one sample, sequenced in a study of blood T cell repertoires in COVID-19. The table came from immunoSEQ multiplex PCR; TCRdb's copy has only in-frame clones and leaves some out. This sample has about 46,000 clones, with about 86% found just once. Input material: peripheral blood. These receptors came from an elderly woman with acute or convalescent COVID-19. Both conserved end residues are part of each CDR3. D genes are given only for firm matches.

>TRBV6-5|TRBJ1-2|TRBD1
TGTGCCAGCAGTCCGGACAGGCTCTATGGCTACACCTTC
CASSPDRLYGYTF
>TRBV5-6|TRBJ2-3|NA
TGTGCCAGCAGCTTGTGGGGCACCACAGATACGCAGTATTTT
CASSLWGTTDTQYF
>TRBV7-2|TRBJ2-3|TRBD1
TGTGCCAGCAGTTATACCGGGACAGGGCCCAATACGCAGTATTTT
CASSYTGTGPNTQYF
>TRBV6-2/TRBV6-3|TRBJ2-7|TRBD2
TGTGCCAGCAGTTACTCGGGGAGGGCCCCTTACGAGCAGTACTTC
CASSYSGRAPYEQYF
>TRBV27|TRBJ2-2|TRBD1
TGTGCCAGCAGTGCCGGGACAGGGTGGGGCACCGGGGAGCTGTTTTTT
CASSAGTGWGTGELFF
>TRBV18|TRBJ1-2|NA
TGTGCCAGCTCACCAGGGCCGAATAACTATGGCTACACCTTC
CASSPGPNNYGYTF
>TRBV9|TRBJ2-3|NA
TGTGCCAGCAGGGACAGCAGCACAGATACGCAGTATTTT
CASRDSSTDTQYF
>TRBV7-9|TRBJ2-3|TRBD2
TGTGCCAGCAGCGTGGGACTAGCGGAAAGCACAGATACGCAGTATTTT
CASSVGLAESTDTQYF
>TRBV5-5|TRBJ2-1|TRBD2
TGTGCCAGCAGCTTGGGGGGATCGGCTAGCGGCAGCTCCTACAATGAGCAGTTCTTC
CASSLGGSASGSSYNEQFF
>TRBV4-2|TRBJ2-3|TRBD2
TGTGCCAGCAGCCGACTAGACTTGGGACTAGCGGGGGAGGCAGATACGCAGTATTTT
CASSRLDLGLAGEADTQYF
>TRBV3-1/TRBV3-2|TRBJ1-2|TRBD1
TGTGCCAGCACAGGGGTGACAGGGAGCTATGGCTACACCTTC
CASTGVTGSYGYTF
>TRBV11-3|TRBJ2-1|NA
TGTGCCAGCAGCTTACTAGCCACGGGGTACAATGAGCAGTTCTTC
CASSLLATGYNEQFF